This TCR beta chain was identified in a study of PD-L1 blockade in urothelial cancer. On the study more broadly: Most patients, about 85% of the roughly 30, were males with bladder-origin cancer.

This clone was recorded once. Its antigen is unknown. Produced via immunoSEQ multiplex PCR; TCRdb's table is partial and in-frame only. The sample gives roughly 55,000 clones, 86% of which show up once; approximately 21% is in the top ten. The study, taken as a whole, reports: Better survival was predicted when blood TCR clonality before treatment fell below the median.

Time point defined: pretreatment peripheral blood. Sample contribution per patient ranged from 1 to 8, covering pretreatment and on-treatment. CDR3 size: 15 residues. Trimming removed 1 base from V and 4 bases from J; junction bases left unmatched: 3. Per germline, CDR1 KGHSH and CDR2 LQKENI. The genes are TRBV18 and TRBJ2-7; 11 nucleotides align to TRBD1. The source material was PBMCs, sampled around atezolizumab (anti-PD-L1) treatment. The source of this sequence is a man aged 55-75 years with urothelial cancer. The CDR3: CASSPRTGGSYEQYF. DNA for the CDR3: TGTGCCAGCTCACCACGGACAGGGGGCTCGTACGAGCAGTACTTC. Looking up the rest from reference TRBV18 and TRBJ2-7 gives the full variable domain: NAGVMQNPRHLVRRRGQEARLRCSPMKGHSHVYWYRQLPEEGLKFMVYLQKENIIDESGMPKERFSAEFPKEGPSILRIQQVVRGDSAAYFCASSPRTGGSYEQYFGPGTRLTVT.